These 22 T cell receptor beta chains originate from one sample sequenced in a study of cytomegalovirus exposure and HLA in healthy donors. Amplification used 60 Vbeta primers and 13 Jbeta primers. Sequencing was performed with immunoSEQ multiplex PCR; in TCRdb, only in-frame clones are kept and a portion is missing. This table holds hundreds of thousands of clones, around 80% found once. Sequencing was carried out using PBMCs. These receptors all come from a boy younger than 18 in good health and CMV-seronegative.

This clone occurred a few times. The chain is built from TRBV7-9 and TRBJ1-1, with D uncertain. V was clipped by 1 base and J by 0 bases, with 6 bases between them. The CDR3 is 14 residues long. In germline, CDR1 is SEHNR, CDR2 FQNEAQ (reference sequence). The CDR3 region has the DNA TGTGCCAGCAGCTTAGGGCCGTTGAACACTGAAGCTTTCTTT. It encodes CASSLGPLNTEAFF.

About this clone itself: At one end the junction does not follow the germline gene, possibly because of a read error. The gene calls are TRBV5-1 and TRBJ1-2; D might be TRBD1 (6 bases). Germline V gene sequence: CDR1 SGHRS, CDR2 YFSETQ. The length of the CDR3 is 14 residues. The chain's CDR3 is CASSLEARGDGYPF. CDR3 coding DNA: TGCGCCAGCAGCTTGGAAGCCAGGGGCGATGGCTACCCCTTC. Full variable domain (missing parts from reference TRBV5-1 and TRBJ1-2): KAGVTQTPRYLIKTRGQQVTLSCSPISGHRSVSWYQQTPGQGLQFLFEYFSETQRNKGNFPGRFSGRQFSNSRSEMNVSTLELGDSALYLCASSLEARGDGYPFGSGTRLTVV.

This clone has more than one count but fewer than ten. The chain uses TRBV6-5 and TRBJ2-7; 13 nucleotides align to TRBD2. The V and J ends lost 8 bases and 5 bases, in that order; junction bases with no gene match: 6. The CDR3 length is 14 residues. The V gene's germline CDR1 is MNHEY and CDR2 SVGAGI. The CDR3 nucleotides are TGTGCCAGCCAAACTAGCGGGGGGGCCCACGAGCAGTACTTC. Residues: CASQTSGGAHEQYF.

This clone was seen once. J is TRBJ1-2 and V is TRBV13, with 7 nucleotides matching TRBD1. The CDR3 loop spans 13 amino acids. V gave up 4 bases and J gave up 8 bases; unmatched junction bases: 7. Germline V gene data show CDR1 as PRHDT and CDR2 as FYEKMQ (reference sequence). This CDR3 reads CASSSDRRGGYTF. In DNA form, the CDR3 reads TGTGCCAGCAGCTCGGACAGGAGGGGCGGCTACACCTTC.

This rearrangement joins TRBV6-1 to TRBJ1-2; 9 positions agree with TRBD1. Germline lookup yields CDR1 MNHNS and CDR2 SASEGT. The CDR3 runs to 15 residues. V gave up 6 bases and J gave up 8 bases; unmatched junction bases: 13. This CDR3 reads CASSLSAGTGLGYTF. CDR3 bases: TGTGCCAGCAGCCTATCAGCCGGGACAGGGCTCGGCTACACCTTC.

The rearrangement joins TRBV2 to TRBJ2-1; 8 bases line up with TRBD1. Germline V gives CDR1 SNHLY, CDR2 FYNNEI. After removal of 6 bases from V and 4 bases from J, the junction contained 5 bases not matched to a gene. The CDR3 consists of 14 residues. CDR3 DNA sequence: TGTGCCAGCAGGGGACGGACAGGGTACAATGAGCAGTTCTTC. It encodes CASRGRTGYNEQFF.

Details on this clone: Other nucleotide sequences from this sample produce the same CDR3. The chain employs TRBV27 and TRBJ2-3; no clear D. Trimming removed 5 bases at V and 2 bases at J, with 5 bases between. CDR3 size: 12 residues. Germline CDR1 and CDR2: MNHEY and SMNVEV (reference sequence). CDR3 sequence: CASSSFTDTQYF. CDR3 nucleotide sequence: TGTGCCAGCAGTAGCTTCACAGATACGCAGTATTTT.

The chain links TRBV6-4 to TRBJ1-2, with 10 positions matching TRBD1. Germline CDR1 reads MRHNA; CDR2 reads SNTAGT. V lost 3 bases, J lost 4 bases, and 8 bases stayed unmatched. This CDR3 is 16 amino acids long. This CDR3 reads CASSETPRQGAYGYTF. CDR3 nucleotides: TGTGCCAGCAGTGAGACCCCAAGACAGGGGGCCTATGGCTACACCTTC.

The chain has TRBV9 and TRBJ2-2; D is unclear. V lost 0 bases to trimming and J lost 4 bases, with 10 bases between them. This CDR3 contains 15 residues. Germline CDR1 is SGDLS and CDR2 is YYNGEE. The CDR3 DNA reads as TGTGCCAGCAGCGTAGATCCACAATCCACCGGGGAGCTGTTTTTT. This encodes CASSVDPQSTGELFF.

This clone was observed a few times. The chain carries TRBV7-2 and TRBJ2-5; the match to TRBD2 covers 14 bases. V dropped 3 bases and J dropped 5; count of bases not matched to a gene: 11. CDR1 and CDR2 from the germline V gene are SGHTA and FQGNSA. The CDR3 length is 18 residues. The DNA of the CDR3 is TGTGCCAGCAGCTTGCGACTAGCGGGGGGGCCTGAGCCCGAGACCCAGTACTTC. Residues: CASSLRLAGGPEPETQYF.

The gene calls are TRBV27 and TRBJ2-7, with TRBD1 matching 8 bases. J lost 4 bases, V lost 1 base, and 6 bases had no gene match. The CDR3 consists of 15 residues. Germline assignment: CDR1 MNHEY and CDR2 SMNVEV (reference sequence). The CDR3, as DNA: TGTGCCAGCAGTTTATTCAGGGGGCAGGGGTACGAGCAGTACTTC. Translation gives CASSLFRGQGYEQYF.

Note on this clone: One end of the junction fails to match germline, which may point to a read error. The chain couples TRBV7-9 to TRBJ2-1, with D maybe TRBD2 (5 bases). The CDR3 runs to 18 residues. Germline V gene lookup returns CDR1 SEHNR and CDR2 FQNEAQ (reference sequence). CDR3 sequence: CSSSARSSAVARENEQFF. CDR3 nucleotides: TGTTCCAGCAGCGCCCGTTCATCAGCGGTGGCCCGGGAAAATGAGCAGTTCTTC. Together with reference TRBV7-9 and TRBJ2-1, the CDR3 gives the full variable domain: DTGVSQNPRHKITKRGQNVTFRCDPISEHNRLYWYRQTLGQGPEFLTYFQNEAQLEKSRLLSDRFSAERPKGSFSTLEIQRTEQGDSAMYLCSSSARSSAVARENEQFFGPGTRLTVL.

V and J are TRBV7-9 and TRBJ1-6; D not resolved. The ends were cut back, 3 bases at V and 5 bases at J, with 2 bases in the middle. The CDR3 sequence is 12 residues long. The germline gives CDR1 SEHNR, CDR2 FQNEAQ (reference sequence). CDR3 DNA sequence: TGTGCCAGCAGCTTTAATAATTCACCCCTCCACTTT. Translated: CASSFNNSPLHF. The full variable domain, in which reference TRBV7-9 and TRBJ1-6 provide the parts outside the CDR3, is DTGVSQNPRHKITKRGQNVTFRCDPISEHNRLYWYRQTLGQGPEFLTYFQNEAQLEKSRLLSDRFSAERPKGSFSTLEIQRTEQGDSAMYLCASSFNNSPLHFGNGTRLTVT.

This clone was recorded a few times. The chain combines TRBV19 with TRBJ2-1, with TRBD2 matching over 7 bases. Germline trimming cut 3 bases from V and 6 bases from J; bases unmatched to any gene: 8. The length of the CDR3 is 15 residues. In germline, CDR1 is LNHDA, CDR2 SQIVND (reference sequence). This CDR3 is CASSIERGRSNEQFF. CDR3 DNA sequence: TGTGCCAGTAGTATTGAGCGGGGCCGCTCCAATGAGCAGTTCTTC.

V is TRBV27 and J is TRBJ1-6; 8 bases are a match to TRBD1. Germline assignment: CDR1 MNHEY and CDR2 SMNVEV (reference sequence). V shed 8 bases and J 10 bases; nucleotides not matched to a gene: 7. The length of the CDR3 is 13 residues. CDR3: CASQDRGYSPLHF. CDR3 coding DNA: TGTGCCAGCCAAGACAGGGGTTACTCACCCCTCCACTTT.

The V call is TRBV30, the J call TRBJ2-3; maybe TRBD1 (6 bases). V dropped 2 bases and J dropped 2 bases, with 17 bases sitting between them. The CDR3 totals 16 residues. The germline gives CDR1 GTSNPN, CDR2 SVGIG (reference sequence). DNA for the CDR3: TGTGCCTGGAGTCCCGCCCAGGGGTCCTACACAGATACGCAGTATTTT. As protein: CAWSPAQGSYTDTQYF.

The rearrangement joins TRBV19 to TRBJ2-7, with a possible D match to TRBD1 (6 bases). CDR1 and CDR2 from the germline V gene are LNHDA and SQIVND (reference sequence). V was cut by 6 bases and J by 2 bases, with 8 bases left in between. The CDR3 has 12 residues. Here the CDR3 DNA reads TGTGCCAGTAGACAGGGTCCCTACGAGCAGTACTTC. It specifies CASRQGPYEQYF.

This clone has just a few counts. As DNA, the CDR3 is TGTGCCAGTAGGTCCAGGGGGCGCGGTAATGAAAAACTGTTTTTT. Amino acid sequence: CASRSRGRGNEKLFF. This rearrangement joins TRBV19 to TRBJ1-4, with 8 positions matching TRBD1. Germline V gene lookup returns CDR1 LNHDA and CDR2 SQIVND (reference sequence). The CDR3 contains 15 residues. After removal of 6 bases from V and 4 bases from J, the junction contained 7 bases not matched to a gene.

CDR3 DNA: TGTGCCAGCAGCTTCGAAGAGGATAATTCACCCCTCCACTTT. It translates to CASSFEEDNSPLHF. The rearrangement uses TRBV11-3 and TRBJ1-6; D not resolved. With 3 bases removed from V and 5 bases from J, the gap between germline ends came to 8 bases. From germline, CDR1 is SGHNT and CDR2 YENEEA. The CDR3 consists of 14 residues.

This rearrangement joins TRBV6-6 to TRBJ1-2; TRBD1 might be the D (5 bases). The CDR3 is made up of 14 amino acids. Trimming took 0 bases from V and 6 from J, leaving 11 bases between them. The germline CDR1 and CDR2 sequences are MNHNY and SVGAGI (reference sequence). The CDR3, as DNA: TGTGCCAGCAGTTACTCGGGGGGATCAGATGGCTACACCTTC. This codes for CASSYSGGSDGYTF.

This chain links TRBV29-1 with TRBJ2-1, with D perhaps TRBD2 (6 bases). In germline, CDR1 is SQVTM, CDR2 ANQGSEA. The CDR3 has 20 amino acids. V dropped 5 bases and J dropped 0 bases, with 29 bases sitting between them. The CDR3 here is CSVYAPISGGARFSYNEQFF. CDR3 DNA sequence: TGCAGCGTTTACGCCCCGATTAGCGGAGGTGCGAGGTTCTCCTACAATGAGCAGTTCTTC.

V is TRBV7-9 and J is TRBJ1-2; 8 nucleotides agree with TRBD1. V gave up 2 bases and J gave up 5 bases; unmatched junction bases: 7. CDR3 length: 15 amino acids. Germline V gene sequence: CDR1 SEHNR, CDR2 FQNEAQ (reference sequence). For the CDR3, the DNA is TGTGCCAGCAGCTTAACGACAGGGGCGAGTTATGGCTACACCTTC. Protein: CASSLTTGASYGYTF.